This T cell receptor (beta chain) is drawn from a study of T cell repertoires in cytomegalovirus infection. Background on the study: It was recently identified HLA-C-restricted and well-studied HLA-B-restricted CMV epitopes that the study used. An indication of both CMV infection and matching HLA type came from public TCR beta signatures. Study results and limitations: Dominant in the ex vivo response were TCR beta clonotypes restricted by HLA-C and specific for CMV. There were carriers of CMV plus the relevant HLA, and cumulative public TCR beta family frequency identified them.

As to this clonotype: The antigen is unknown.

TCRdb re-called the reads with MiXCR, one entry per CDR3 protein. The sample includes about 110,000 distinct CDR3 sequences, 30% of them seen just once. The CDR3 has 14 amino acids. V lost 4 bases and J 3 bases, leaving 10 bases between the germline ends. The chain has TRBV12-3 or TRBV12-4 and TRBJ1-5; D may be TRBD1 (6 bases). The clonotype originates from a human donor in good health (CMV status not recorded). Some clones in this sample may be carry-over from other donors' samples. The specimen was CD8+ T cells from cultured PBMCs, collected from culture after CMV antigen stimulation. CDR3 nucleotide sequence: TGTGCCAGCAGTTCCGGACAGCCCAATCAGCCCCAGCATTTT. The encoded protein is CASSSGQPNQPQHF.